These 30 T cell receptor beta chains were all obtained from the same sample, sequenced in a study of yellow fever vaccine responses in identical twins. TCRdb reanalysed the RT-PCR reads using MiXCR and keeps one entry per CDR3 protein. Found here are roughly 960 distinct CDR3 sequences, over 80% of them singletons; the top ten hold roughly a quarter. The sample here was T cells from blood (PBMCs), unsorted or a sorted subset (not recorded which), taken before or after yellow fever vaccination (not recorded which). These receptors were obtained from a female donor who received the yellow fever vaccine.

Written as DNA, the CDR3 is TGTGCCAGCAGCTTAGGGATCACCGGGGAGCTGTTTTTT. This gives the protein CASSLGITGELFF. The chain recombines TRBV11-1 with TRBJ2-2, with D uncertain. The V end was cut by 1 base, the J end by 4 bases, with 4 bases between. Germline CDR1 SGHAT, CDR2 FQDESV (reference sequence). CDR3 size: 13 residues.

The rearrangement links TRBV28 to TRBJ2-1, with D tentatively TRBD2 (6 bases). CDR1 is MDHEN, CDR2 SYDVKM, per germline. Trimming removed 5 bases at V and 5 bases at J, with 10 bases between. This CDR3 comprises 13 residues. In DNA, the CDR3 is TGTGCCAGCAGTAAGGGACTCGACAATGAGCAGTTCTTC. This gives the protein CASSKGLDNEQFF.

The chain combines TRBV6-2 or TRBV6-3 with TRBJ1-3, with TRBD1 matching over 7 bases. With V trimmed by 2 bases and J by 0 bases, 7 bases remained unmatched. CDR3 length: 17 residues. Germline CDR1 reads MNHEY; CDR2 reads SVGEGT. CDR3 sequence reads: CASSYPGQANSGNTIYF. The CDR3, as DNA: TGTGCCAGCAGTTACCCCGGACAGGCCAACTCTGGAAACACCATATATTTT.

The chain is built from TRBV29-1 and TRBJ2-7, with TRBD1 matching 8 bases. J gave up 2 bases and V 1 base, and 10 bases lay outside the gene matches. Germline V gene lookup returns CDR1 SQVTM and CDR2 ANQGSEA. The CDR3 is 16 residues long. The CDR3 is CSVEVPRTGPTYEQYF. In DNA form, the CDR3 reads TGCAGCGTTGAAGTCCCTCGGACAGGGCCTACCTACGAGCAGTACTTC.

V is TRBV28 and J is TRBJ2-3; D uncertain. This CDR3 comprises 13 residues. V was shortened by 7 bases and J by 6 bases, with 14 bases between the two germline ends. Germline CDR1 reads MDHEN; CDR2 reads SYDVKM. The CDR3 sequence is CASTLSPPDTQYF. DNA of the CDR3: TGTGCCAGCACCCTTTCTCCCCCGGATACGCAGTATTTT.

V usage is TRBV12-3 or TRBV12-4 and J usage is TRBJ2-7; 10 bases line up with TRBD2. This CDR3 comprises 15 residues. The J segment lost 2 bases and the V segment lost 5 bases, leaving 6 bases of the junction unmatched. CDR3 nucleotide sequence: TGTGCCAGCAGTACCCGGACTAGCGGCACCTACGAGCAGTACTTC. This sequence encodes CASSTRTSGTYEQYF.

The DNA for the CDR3 is TGTGCCACCAGCGCCTACAGGGATGGCAATCAGCCCCAGCATTTT. It is translated as CATSAYRDGNQPQHF. The V call is TRBV15, the J call TRBJ1-5, with TRBD1 as a possible D gene (6 bases). This CDR3 has 15 amino acids. Deletions cut 5 bases from V and 2 bases from J, with 13 bases between. Germline lookup yields CDR1 LNHNV and CDR2 YYDKDF (reference sequence). Supplemented by reference TRBV15 and TRBJ1-5, the full variable domain reads DAMVIQNPRYQVTQFGKPVTLSCSQTLNHNVMYWYQQKSSQAPKLLFHYYDKDFNNEADTPDNFQSRRPNTSFCFLDIRSPGLGDTAMYLCATSAYRDGNQPQHFGDGTRLSIL.

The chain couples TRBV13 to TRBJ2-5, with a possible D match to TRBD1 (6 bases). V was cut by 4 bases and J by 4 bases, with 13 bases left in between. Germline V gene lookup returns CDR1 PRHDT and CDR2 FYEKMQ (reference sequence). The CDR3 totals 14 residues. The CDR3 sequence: CASSYLDRTETQYF. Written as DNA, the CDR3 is TGTGCCAGCAGCTACCTCGACAGGACAGAGACCCAGTACTTC.

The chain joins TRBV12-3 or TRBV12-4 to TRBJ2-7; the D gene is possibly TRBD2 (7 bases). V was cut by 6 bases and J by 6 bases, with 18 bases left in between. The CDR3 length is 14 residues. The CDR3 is CASRSGGPLAEQYV. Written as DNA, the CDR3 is TGTGCCAGCAGATCCGGGGGGCCTCTCGCCGAGCAGTACGTC.

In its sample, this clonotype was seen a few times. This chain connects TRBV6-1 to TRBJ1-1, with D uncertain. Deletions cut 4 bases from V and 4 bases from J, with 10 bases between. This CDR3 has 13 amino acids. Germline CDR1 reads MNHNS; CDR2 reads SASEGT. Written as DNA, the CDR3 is TGTGCCAGCAGTGCGGGCCCGCTCACTGAAGCTTTCTTT. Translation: CASSAGPLTEAFF.

The CDR3 DNA follows: TGCGCCAGCAGCCCGGGCAGGGTCCGAGTTGAAAAACTGTTTTTT. Translating gives CASSPGRVRVEKLFF. The rearrangement uses TRBV5-1 and TRBJ1-4; D is possibly TRBD1 (5 bases). Between the trimmed V and J ends, which lost 4 bases and 7 bases, there was a span of 17 bases. The CDR3 totals 15 residues. Germline CDR1 and CDR2: SGHRS and YFSETQ.

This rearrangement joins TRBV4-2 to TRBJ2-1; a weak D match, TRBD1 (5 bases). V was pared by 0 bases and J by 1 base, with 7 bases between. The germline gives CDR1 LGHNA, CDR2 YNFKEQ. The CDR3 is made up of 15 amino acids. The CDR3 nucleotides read TGTGCCAGCAGCCAAGATACAGGTTCCTACAATGAGCAGTTCTTC. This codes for CASSQDTGSYNEQFF.

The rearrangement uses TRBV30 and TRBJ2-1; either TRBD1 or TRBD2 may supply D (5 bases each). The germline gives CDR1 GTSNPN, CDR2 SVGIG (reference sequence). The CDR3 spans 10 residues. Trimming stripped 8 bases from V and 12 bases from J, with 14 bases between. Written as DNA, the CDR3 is TGTGCCGGGATGAGGGGCGTGCAGTTCTTC. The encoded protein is CAGMRGVQFF.

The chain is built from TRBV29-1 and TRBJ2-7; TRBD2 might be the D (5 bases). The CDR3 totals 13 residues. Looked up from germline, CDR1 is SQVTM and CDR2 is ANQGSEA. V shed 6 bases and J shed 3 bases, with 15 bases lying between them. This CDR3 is CSVAGLTLYEQYF. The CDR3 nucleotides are TGCAGCGTCGCGGGTCTAACCCTCTACGAGCAGTACTTC.

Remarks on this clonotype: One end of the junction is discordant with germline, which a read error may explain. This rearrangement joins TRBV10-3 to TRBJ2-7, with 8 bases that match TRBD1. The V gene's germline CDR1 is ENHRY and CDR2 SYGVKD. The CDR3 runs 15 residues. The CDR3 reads CAIRRSGGTSHERYF. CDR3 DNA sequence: TGTGCCATCAGGAGATCAGGGGGCACTTCGCACGAGCGGTACTTC.

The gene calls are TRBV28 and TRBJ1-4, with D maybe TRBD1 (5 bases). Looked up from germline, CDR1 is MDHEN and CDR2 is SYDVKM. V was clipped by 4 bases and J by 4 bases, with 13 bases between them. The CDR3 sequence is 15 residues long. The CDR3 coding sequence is TGTGCCAGCAGTTCCCGGTGGGACCATAATGAAAAACTGTTTTTT. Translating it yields CASSSRWDHNEKLFF.

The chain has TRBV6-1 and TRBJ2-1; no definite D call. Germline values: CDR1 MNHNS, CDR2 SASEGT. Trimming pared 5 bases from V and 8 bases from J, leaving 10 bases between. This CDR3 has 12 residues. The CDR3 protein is CASSTPRDEQFF. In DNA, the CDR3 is TGTGCCAGCAGTACCCCAAGGGATGAGCAGTTCTTC.

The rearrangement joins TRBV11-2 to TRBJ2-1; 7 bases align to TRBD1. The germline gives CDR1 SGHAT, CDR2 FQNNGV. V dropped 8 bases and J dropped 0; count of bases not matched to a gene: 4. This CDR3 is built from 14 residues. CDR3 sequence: CASFRDSSYNEQFF. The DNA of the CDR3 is TGTGCCAGCTTCCGGGACAGCTCCTACAATGAGCAGTTCTTC.

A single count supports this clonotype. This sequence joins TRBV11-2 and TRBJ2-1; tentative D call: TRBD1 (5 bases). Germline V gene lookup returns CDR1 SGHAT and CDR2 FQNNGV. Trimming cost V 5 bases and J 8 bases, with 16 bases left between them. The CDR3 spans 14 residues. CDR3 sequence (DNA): TGTGCCAGCAGCCCCTACCGACAGTTTGATGAGCAGTTCTTC. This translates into CASSPYRQFDEQFF.

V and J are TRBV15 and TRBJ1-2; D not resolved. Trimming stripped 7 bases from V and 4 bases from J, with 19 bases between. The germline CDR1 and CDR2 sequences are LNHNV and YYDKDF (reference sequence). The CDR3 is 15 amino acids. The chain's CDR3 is CATTEEGGSIYGYTF. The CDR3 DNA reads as TGTGCCACCACCGAAGAGGGCGGGAGTATCTATGGCTACACCTTC.

The CDR3 region is CASSQVADLSYEQYF. Written as DNA, the CDR3 is TGCGCCAGCAGCCAAGTTGCAGACCTCTCCTACGAGCAGTACTTC. The rearrangement links TRBV4-3 to TRBJ2-7; D gene ambiguous. V was shortened by 1 base and J by 0 bases, with 10 bases between the two germline ends. This CDR3 is 15 amino acids long. Germline V lookup: CDR1 LGHNA, CDR2 YSLEER.

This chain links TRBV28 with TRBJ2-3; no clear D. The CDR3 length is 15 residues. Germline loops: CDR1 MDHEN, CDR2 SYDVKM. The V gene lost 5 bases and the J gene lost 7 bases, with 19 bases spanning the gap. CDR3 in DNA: TGTGCCAGCAGTCCAATAGGGCTACTCACGAATACGCAGTATTTT. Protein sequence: CASSPIGLLTNTQYF.

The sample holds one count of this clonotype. The CDR3 region has the DNA TGTGCCAGCAGTTTGTGGCTTTACGAGCAGTACTTC. Translated: CASSLWLYEQYF. The rearrangement links TRBV28 to TRBJ2-7; no definite D call. The germline V and J ends were trimmed by 3 bases and 4 bases, with 7 bases remaining between them. CDR1 and CDR2 from the germline V gene are MDHEN and SYDVKM. The CDR3 consists of 12 residues.

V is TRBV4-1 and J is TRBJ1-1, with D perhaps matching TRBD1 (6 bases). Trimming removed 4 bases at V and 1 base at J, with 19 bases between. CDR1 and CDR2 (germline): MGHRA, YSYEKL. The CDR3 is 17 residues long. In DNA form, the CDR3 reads TGCGCCAGCAGCCGCCCCGGCGGGGGGGCGGGGAACACTGAAGCTTTCTTT. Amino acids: CASSRPGGGAGNTEAFF.

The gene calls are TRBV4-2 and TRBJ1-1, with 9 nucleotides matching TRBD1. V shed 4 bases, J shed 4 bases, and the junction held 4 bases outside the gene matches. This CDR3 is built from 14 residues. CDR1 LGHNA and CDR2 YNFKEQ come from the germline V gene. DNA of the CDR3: TGTGCCAGCAGCCGACAGGGGGATGGCACTGAAGCTTTCTTT. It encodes CASSRQGDGTEAFF.

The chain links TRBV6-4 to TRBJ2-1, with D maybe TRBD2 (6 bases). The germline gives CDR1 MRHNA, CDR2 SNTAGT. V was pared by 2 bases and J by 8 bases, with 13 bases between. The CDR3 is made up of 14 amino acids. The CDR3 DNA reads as TGTGCCAGCAGTGACCCCACCGGAGGGGATGAGCAGTTCTTC. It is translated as CASSDPTGGDEQFF.

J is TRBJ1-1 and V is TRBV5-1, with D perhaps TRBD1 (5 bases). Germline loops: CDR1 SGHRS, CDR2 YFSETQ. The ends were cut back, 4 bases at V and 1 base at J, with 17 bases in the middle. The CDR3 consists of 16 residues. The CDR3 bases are TGCGCCAGCAGCCCGAACTCAGGGCCCTCGAACACTGAAGCTTTCTTT. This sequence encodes CASSPNSGPSNTEAFF. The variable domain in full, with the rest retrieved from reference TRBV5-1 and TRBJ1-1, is KAGVTQTPRYLIKTRGQQVTLSCSPISGHRSVSWYQQTPGQGLQFLFEYFSETQRNKGNFPGRFSGRQFSNSRSEMNVSTLELGDSALYLCASSPNSGPSNTEAFFGQGTRLTVV.

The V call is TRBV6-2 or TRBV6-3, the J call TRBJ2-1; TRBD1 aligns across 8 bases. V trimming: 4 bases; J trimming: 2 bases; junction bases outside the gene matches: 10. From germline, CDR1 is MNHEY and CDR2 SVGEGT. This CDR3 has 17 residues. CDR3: CASSFRTGPPPYNEQFF. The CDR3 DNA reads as TGTGCCAGCAGTTTTCGGACAGGGCCCCCGCCCTACAATGAGCAGTTCTTC.

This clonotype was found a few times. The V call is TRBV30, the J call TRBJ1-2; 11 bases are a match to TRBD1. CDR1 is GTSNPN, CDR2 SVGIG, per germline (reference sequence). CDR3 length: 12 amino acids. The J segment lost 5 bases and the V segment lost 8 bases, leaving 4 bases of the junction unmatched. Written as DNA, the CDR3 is TGTGCCGGCCGGGACAGGGGGTATGGCTACACCTTC. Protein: CAGRDRGYGYTF.

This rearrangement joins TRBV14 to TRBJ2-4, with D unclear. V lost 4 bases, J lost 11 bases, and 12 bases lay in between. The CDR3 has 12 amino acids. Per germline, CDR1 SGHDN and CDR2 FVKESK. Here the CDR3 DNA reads TGTGCCAGCAGCCCTTCAAACAGCGTTCAGTACTTC. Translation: CASSPSNSVQYF.